This T cell receptor (beta chain) is from a study of T cell responses to AZD1222 COVID-19 vaccine. Overall study results and limits: Donors were largely white British and mainly female; clonal diversity was possibly underestimated. Spike-spanning, vaccine-associated CD4 TCRs were dominant at 160-218 and 743-854. Spike-specific TCR repertoires showed rising breadth and depth after two AZD1222 doses.

Some second doses came at about 4 weeks and others at about 12 weeks; these were pooled. Using immunoSEQ multiplex PCR, the repertoire was profiled, and TCRdb retains in-frame clones only, with some absent. The sample lists fewer than 100,000 clones, around nine tenths seen once, with about 15% in the top ten. As concerns this clone: Its antigen remains unidentified.

The CDR3 contains 15 residues. V dropped 4 bases and J dropped 4; count of bases not matched to a gene: 6. The germline V gene encodes CDR1 LGHDT and CDR2 YNNKEL (reference sequence). The TCR sequence derives from an adult who received the AZD1222 COVID-19 vaccine. The chain employs TRBV3-1 (or the pseudogene TRBV3-2) and TRBJ1-4, with 7 nucleotides matching TRBD1. The sample here was peripheral blood, taken 28 days after the second AZD1222 dose. In nucleotides, the CDR3 is TGTGCCAGCAGCCCTCTCGGGACAGTTAATGAAAAACTGTTTTTT. This encodes CASSPLGTVNEKLFF.